The T cell receptor (beta chain) under discussion was sequenced for a study of blood T cell repertoires in COVID-19. Study-level background: Sample material is recorded as cDNA or gDNA derived from T cells, B-cell-depleted T cells, or PBMCs.

Germline-derived CDR1 and CDR2 are SEHNR and FQNEAQ (reference sequence). The CDR3 consists of 17 residues. V lost 4 bases, J lost 0 bases, and 6 bases stayed unmatched. Original processing notes: It was from reference gene primer amplification that nucleated cell counts were estimated. Profiling relied on immunoSEQ multiplex PCR, and the TCRdb table lists in-frame clones only, not all of them. V, J and clone size derive from that table, while D and trimming were established from the DNA sequence. In the table there are about 120,000 clones, approximately 87% of which are singletons. The chain employs TRBV7-9 and TRBJ2-1; 10 bases agree with TRBD2. The sample consisted of peripheral blood. The clonotype comes from a man in his 60s with acute or convalescent COVID-19. In DNA form, the CDR3 reads TGTGCCAGCAGCTCTACCTTAGCGGGAGGCTCCTACAATGAGCAGTTCTTC. This codes for CASSSTLAGGSYNEQFF. The full variable domain, rest sourced from reference TRBV7-9 and TRBJ2-1, is DTGVSQNPRHKITKRGQNVTFRCDPISEHNRLYWYRQTLGQGPEFLTYFQNEAQLEKSRLLSDRFSAERPKGSFSTLEIQRTEQGDSAMYLCASSSTLAGGSYNEQFFGPGTRLTVL.